The 10 T cell receptor beta chains below come from one sample, sequenced in a study of blood T cell repertoires in COVID-19. Sequencing was performed with immunoSEQ multiplex PCR; in TCRdb, only in-frame clones are kept and a portion is missing. Of roughly 220,000 clones listed, roughly 80% are singletons. Material for sequencing was peripheral blood. These receptors came from a man aged 25 to 40 with active or convalescent COVID-19.

For the CDR3, the DNA is TGTGCCAGTGGTAAGGGACAGCCCACAGATACGCAGTATTTT. This sequence encodes CASGKGQPTDTQYF. The chain combines TRBV19 with TRBJ2-3; 7 bases are a match to TRBD1. Germline V gives CDR1 LNHDA, CDR2 SQIVND (reference sequence). V lost 8 bases and J lost 2; bases outside the gene matches: 7. There are 14 residues in the CDR3.

This clone has only one observation. This chain connects TRBV28 to TRBJ2-7; D ambiguous. The CDR3 extends over 12 amino acids. Trimming pared 5 bases from V and 3 bases from J, leaving 8 bases between. In germline, CDR1 is MDHEN, CDR2 SYDVKM. The CDR3 sequence is CASSLQYYEQYF. The DNA of the CDR3 is TGTGCCAGCAGTCTCCAGTACTACGAGCAGTACTTC.

The genes are TRBV7-9 and TRBJ2-7; tentative D call: TRBD1 (6 bases). CDR1 SEHNR and CDR2 FQNEAQ come from the germline V gene (reference sequence). Trimming removed 1 base at V and 3 bases at J, with 7 bases between. This CDR3 is 13 amino acids long. Here the CDR3 reads CASSLVGGYEQYF. The CDR3, as DNA: TGTGCCAGCAGCTTAGTAGGGGGCTACGAGCAGTACTTC.

This clone was recorded only once. The J gene is TRBJ2-1, the V gene TRBV7-6; D is undetermined. CDR3 length equals 16 residues. In germline, CDR1 is SGHVS, CDR2 FNYEAQ. Trimming pared 5 bases from V and 4 bases from J, leaving 18 bases between. The CDR3 region is CASSHSLSPQYNEQFF. The CDR3 bases are TGTGCCAGCAGCCATTCACTATCCCCTCAGTACAATGAGCAGTTCTTC.

The chain joins TRBV5-1 to TRBJ2-1, with 7 bases lining up with TRBD2. CDR3 length: 15 residues. Per germline, CDR1 SGHRS and CDR2 YFSETQ. The V segment lost 4 bases and the J segment 8 bases; nucleotides outside the gene matches: 12. The chain's CDR3 is CASSPGTGGEYEQFF. The CDR3 region has the DNA TGCGCCAGCAGCCCCGGGACTGGGGGGGAGTATGAGCAGTTCTTC. The entire variable domain, with the rest obtained from reference TRBV5-1 and TRBJ2-1, is as follows: KAGVTQTPRYLIKTRGQQVTLSCSPISGHRSVSWYQQTPGQGLQFLFEYFSETQRNKGNFPGRFSGRQFSNSRSEMNVSTLELGDSALYLCASSPGTGGEYEQFFGPGTRLTVL.

This chain's CDR3 is CASSYGRTGLNSPLHF. The CDR3 DNA reads TGTGCCAGCAGTTACGGGAGGACAGGGCTGAATTCACCCCTCCACTTT. The V and J genes are TRBV6-5 and TRBJ1-6; 8 nucleotides align to TRBD1. Trimming took 2 bases from V and 7 from J; bases not matched to a gene: 7. The germline V gene encodes CDR1 MNHEY and CDR2 SVGAGI. The CDR3 has 16 residues.

V usage is TRBV7-2 and J usage is TRBJ2-7; 11 bases are shared with TRBD2. Germline CDR1 SGHTA, CDR2 FQGNSA. The V segment lost 4 bases and the J segment 2 bases; nucleotides outside the gene matches: 7. The CDR3 covers 16 residues. For the CDR3, the DNA is TGTGCCAGCAGCTGGGCCGTAGCGGGGGGGCCCTACGAGCAGTACTTC. Its protein is CASSWAVAGGPYEQYF.

The gene calls are TRBV5-5 and TRBJ1-2; TRBD1 aligns across 8 bases. The germline gives CDR1 SGHKS, CDR2 YYEKEE (reference sequence). The CDR3 is 15 residues long. V shed 4 bases and J 4 bases; nucleotides not matched to a gene: 9. The CDR3 is CASSLGRGLFYGYTF. CDR3 nucleotide sequence: TGTGCCAGCAGCCTAGGCAGGGGGCTTTTCTATGGCTACACCTTC.

The rearrangement joins TRBV24-1 to TRBJ2-2; TRBD2 might be the D (6 bases). The germline V gene has CDR1 KGHDR and CDR2 SFDVKD. CDR3 length equals 15 residues. The V and J ends lost 8 bases and 0 bases respectively, with 12 bases between them. The CDR3 is CATNGGFPNTGELFF. The DNA of the CDR3 is TGTGCCACCAATGGAGGGTTCCCGAACACCGGGGAGCTGTTTTTT.

CDR3 residues: CASSLGLAKETQYF. In nucleotides, the CDR3 is TGTGCCAGCTCCTTGGGACTAGCGAAAGAGACCCAGTACTTC. The chain couples TRBV18 to TRBJ2-5; 10 nucleotides match TRBD2. Germline assignment: CDR1 KGHSH and CDR2 LQKENI. The CDR3 is 14 residues long. Germline trimming cut 6 bases from V and 3 bases from J; bases unmatched to any gene: 4.